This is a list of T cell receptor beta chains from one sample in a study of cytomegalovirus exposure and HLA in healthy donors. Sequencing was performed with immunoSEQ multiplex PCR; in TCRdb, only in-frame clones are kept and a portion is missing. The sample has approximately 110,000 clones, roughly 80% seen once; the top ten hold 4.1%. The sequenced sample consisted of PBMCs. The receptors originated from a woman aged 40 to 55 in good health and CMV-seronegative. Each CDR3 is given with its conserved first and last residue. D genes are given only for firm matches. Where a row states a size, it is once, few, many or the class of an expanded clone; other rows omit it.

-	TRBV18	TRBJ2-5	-	CASSPFQGSEETQYF	TGTGCCAGCTCACCATTCCAGGGCTCGGAGGAGACCCAGTACTTC
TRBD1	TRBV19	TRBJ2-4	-	CASSSRDRNPLDIQYF	TGTGCCAGTAGTTCTCGGGACAGGAATCCGTTGGACATTCAGTACTTC
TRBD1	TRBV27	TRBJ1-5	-	CASSPLPTGYSNQPQHF	TGTGCCAGCAGTCCTCTACCGACAGGGTATAGCAATCAGCCCCAGCATTTT
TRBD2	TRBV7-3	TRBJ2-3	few	CASSLSASGGTDTQYF	TGTGCCAGCAGCTTATCAGCTAGCGGGGGGACAGATACGCAGTATTTT
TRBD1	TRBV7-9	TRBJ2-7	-	CSSSFPGQGSGEQYF	TGTTCCAGCAGCTTCCCGGGACAGGGGTCTGGGGAGCAGTACTTC
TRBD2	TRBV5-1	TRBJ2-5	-	CASSLGTSGGRETQYF	TGCGCCAGCAGCTTAGGGACTAGCGGGGGTAGGGAGACCCAGTACTTC
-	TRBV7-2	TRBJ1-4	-	CASSLALLRSEKLFF	TGTGCCAGCAGCTTAGCCTTATTACGTAGTGAAAAACTGTTTTTT
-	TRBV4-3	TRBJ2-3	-	CASSQEGRGGLTDTQYF	TGCGCCAGCAGCCAAGAGGGGAGGGGGGGCCTCACAGATACGCAGTATTTT
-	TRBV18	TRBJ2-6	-	CASSPGGSGANVLTF	TGTGCCAGCTCACCAGGCGGGTCTGGGGCCAACGTCCTGACTTTC
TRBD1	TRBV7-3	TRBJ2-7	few	CASSPGTGSPEQYF	TGTGCCAGCAGCCCGGGGACAGGGTCCCCCGAGCAGTACTTC
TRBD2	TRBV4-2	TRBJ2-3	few	CASSQDRVAGGPNTQYF	TGTGCCAGCAGCCAAGATCGAGTAGCGGGAGGGCCGAATACGCAGTATTTT
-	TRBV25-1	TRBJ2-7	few	CASSSGNEQYF	TGTGCCAGCAGTTCAGGGAACGAGCAGTACTTC
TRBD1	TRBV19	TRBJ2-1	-	CASTPDRDSYNEQFF	TGTGCCAGTACCCCGGACAGGGATTCCTACAATGAGCAGTTCTTC
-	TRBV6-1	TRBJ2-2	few	CARGEDGELFF	TGTGCCAGGGGAGAGGACGGGGAGCTGTTTTTT
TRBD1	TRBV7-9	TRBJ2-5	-	CASSLGQGQETQYF	TGTGCCAGCAGCCTGGGACAGGGGCAAGAGACCCAGTACTTC
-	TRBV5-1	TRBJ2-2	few	CASSLDAQRTGELFF	TGCGCCAGCAGCTTGGACGCCCAGCGAACCGGGGAGCTGTTTTTT
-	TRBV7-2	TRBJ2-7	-	CASSWFPGEQYF	TGTGCCAGCAGCTGGTTCCCCGGGGAGCAGTACTTC
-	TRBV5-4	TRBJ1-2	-	CATNEQGGAGYTF	TGTGCCACGAACGAACAGGGTGGCGCAGGCTACACCTTC
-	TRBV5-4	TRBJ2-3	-	CASSLAGLTTDTQYF	TGTGCCAGCAGCTTGGCTGGGCTTACCACAGATACGCAGTATTTT
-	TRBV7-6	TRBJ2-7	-	CASSSEAENEQYF	TGTGCCAGCAGCTCAGAAGCGGAGAACGAGCAGTACTTC
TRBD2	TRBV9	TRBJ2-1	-	CASSAQQRGRRDEQFF	TGTGCCAGCAGCGCACAACAGCGGGGGCGCCGGGATGAGCAGTTCTTC
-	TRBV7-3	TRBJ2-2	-	CASSPYGNTGELFF	TGTGCCAGCAGCCCGTACGGGAACACCGGGGAGCTGTTTTTT
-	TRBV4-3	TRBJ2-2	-	CASSQDAYRQHTGELFF	TGCGCCAGCAGCCAAGATGCCTATAGACAGCACACCGGGGAGCTGTTTTTT
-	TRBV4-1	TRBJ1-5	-	CASSQGFPGWSRQGDQPQHF	TGCGCCAGCAGCCAAGGGTTTCCAGGGTGGTCAAGGCAGGGTGATCAGCCCCAGCATTTT
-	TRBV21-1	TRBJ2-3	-	CASSEDAGGFDTQYF	TGTGCCAGCAGCGAGGACGCGGGGGGCTTTGATACGCAGTATTTT
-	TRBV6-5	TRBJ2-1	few	CASSRQYNEQFF	TGTGCCAGCAGCCGACAGTACAATGAGCAGTTCTTC
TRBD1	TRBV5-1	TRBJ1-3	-	CASSLAKGATSSGNTIYF	TGCGCCAGCAGCTTGGCCAAGGGGGCGACCAGCTCTGGAAACACCATATATTTT
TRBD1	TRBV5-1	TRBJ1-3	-	CASSWTGIGGDTIYF	TGCGCCAGCAGCTGGACAGGTATAGGCGGTGACACCATATATTTT
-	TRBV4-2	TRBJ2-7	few	CASSPLGAGSYEQYF	TGTGCCAGCAGCCCGCTAGGGGCAGGGTCCTACGAGCAGTACTTC
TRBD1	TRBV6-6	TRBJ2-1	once	CASSYGTGISYNEQFF	TGTGCCAGCAGTTACGGGACAGGGATATCCTACAATGAGCAGTTCTTC
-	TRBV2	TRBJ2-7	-	CASSIRTDSYEQYF	TGTGCCAGCAGCATTAGGACAGACTCCTACGAGCAGTACTTC
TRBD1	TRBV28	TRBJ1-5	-	CASKTGIYQPQHF	TGTGCCAGCAAGACAGGGATATACCAGCCCCAGCATTTT
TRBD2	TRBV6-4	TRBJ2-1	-	CASSEVAGSYNEQFF	TGTGCCAGCAGTGAAGTAGCGGGATCCTACAATGAGCAGTTCTTC